Sequencing of this TCR beta chain was carried out in a study of T cells in Graves' hyperthyroidism and ophthalmopathy. With duration under 3 months, ophthalmopathy was active: Clinical Activity Score at least 3, NOSPECS at least 4. Study-wide points: Most thyroid clonotypes that were expanded above 0.001 also turned up in blood.

RNA transcripts provided the source from which TCR beta CDR3 regions were amplified. The HTBI primer set served for first-round RT-PCR of the TCR CDR3. TCRdb processed the multiplex PCR reads anew with MiXCR; each CDR3 protein has one entry. The sample comprises tens of thousands of distinct CDR3 sequences, approximately 50% of which are singletons, and approximately 3.4% rests with the top ten. On this clonotype: Its antigen is as yet unknown.

The clonotype comes from a woman in her fifties or sixties with Graves' ophthalmopathy. The sequenced material came from blood.

CDR3 protein: CASSPTTGRTDTQYF. CDR3 in DNA: TGTGCCAGCAGCCCTACGACAGGGCGGACAGATACGCAGTATTTT. The gene calls are TRBV7-9 and TRBJ2-3; 7 positions agree with TRBD1. The CDR3 has 15 residues. V was pared by 5 bases and J by 3 bases, with 8 bases of the junction left unmatched. The germline V gene encodes CDR1 SEHNR and CDR2 FQNEAQ (reference sequence).